A selection of T cell receptor beta chains follows, all from one sample in a study of shared clonotypes between healthy human individuals. The repertoire was sequenced with immunoSEQ multiplex PCR; TCRdb's copy has only in-frame clones and lacks some. The sample lists 85,000 to 100,000 clones; approximately 63% were seen once. The sample comprised memory CD8+ T cells sorted from blood. Receptors were obtained from a man younger than 40 in good health. Both conserved end residues are part of each CDR3. A D gene is named only where the DNA matches it firmly. Some rows mark clone size as missing; the rest say once, few, many or name a class of expanded clone.

CDR3,DNA,V,J,D,size
CASSIWDSPYNEQFF,TGTGCCAGTAGTATATGGGACAGTCCTTACAATGAGCAGTTCTTC,TRBV19,TRBJ2-1,TRBD1,NA
CASSLYGYQETQYF,TGTGCCAGCAGTTTATATGGGTACCAAGAGACCCAGTACTTC,TRBV27,TRBJ2-5,NA,NA
CSVEGLAGNSYNEQFF,TGCAGCGTTGAAGGACTAGCGGGGAACTCCTACAATGAGCAGTTCTTC,TRBV29-1,TRBJ2-1,TRBD2,NA
CASSPDPFNEKLFF,TGTGCCAGCAGCCCGGACCCGTTTAATGAAAAACTGTTTTTT,TRBV9,TRBJ1-4,NA,NA
CATSPGQGGNEQFF,TGTGCCACTTCTCCGGGACAGGGGGGCAATGAGCAGTTCTTC,TRBV15,TRBJ2-1,TRBD1,many
CASSQAGRLNVKLFF,TGTGCCAGCAGTCAGGCAGGACGACTTAACGTAAAACTGTTTTTT,TRBV6-1,TRBJ1-4,NA,NA
CASSLQGLGTGANVLTF,TGCGCCAGCAGCTTGCAGGGGTTAGGTACTGGGGCCAACGTCCTGACTTTC,TRBV5-1,TRBJ2-6,NA,few
CASSTPMGGQVTDTQYF,TGCGCCAGCAGCACCCCTATGGGGGGACAGGTCACAGATACGCAGTATTTT,TRBV5-1,TRBJ2-3,TRBD1,once
CASGRGGGENQPQHF,TGTGCCAGCGGCCGGGGGGGAGGGGAAAATCAGCCCCAGCATTTT,TRBV28,TRBJ1-5,NA,once
CASSLWGGGPEAFF,TGTGCCAGCAGTTTGTGGGGAGGGGGGCCTGAAGCTTTCTTT,TRBV27,TRBJ1-1,NA,NA
CASSIGQGFQETQYF,TGTGCCAGTAGTATAGGCCAGGGCTTCCAAGAGACCCAGTACTTC,TRBV19,TRBJ2-5,NA,NA
CASSSEGNNEKLFF,TGTGCCAGCTCCTCGGAGGGCAATAATGAAAAACTGTTTTTT,TRBV9,TRBJ1-4,NA,NA
CASSSRVHNEQFF,TGTGCCAGCAGTTCCAGGGTCCACAATGAGCAGTTCTTC,TRBV6-5,TRBJ2-1,NA,NA
CASSELGQGNTEAFF,TGTGCCAGCAGCGAGTTGGGACAGGGGAACACTGAAGCTTTCTTT,TRBV9,TRBJ1-1,TRBD1,many
CASSQESLAGGETQYF,TGCGCCAGCAGCCAAGAGTCTCTAGCGGGAGGGGAGACCCAGTACTTC,TRBV4-1,TRBJ2-5,TRBD2,few
CASTSYNEQFF,TGTGCCAGCACTAGTTACAATGAGCAGTTCTTC,TRBV6-5,TRBJ2-1,NA,NA
CASSEYKALEAFF,TGTGCCAGCAGTGAATACAAAGCCCTCGAAGCTTTCTTT,TRBV2,TRBJ1-1,NA,NA